This record looks at one T cell receptor (beta chain) sequence and its context. Its matching antigen is unknown. This sample is drawn from a study of T cell repertoires in cytomegalovirus infection. Study at large: Peptides in the study included HLA-C-restricted and HLA-B-restricted CMV epitopes. Study-level points and caveats: Based on cumulative public TCR beta family frequency, carriers of CMV plus the relevant HLA were identified. Ex vivo, HLA-C-restricted CMV-specific TCR beta clonotypes prevailed over the rest of the response.

A single record per CDR3 protein comes from TCRdb applying MiXCR to the reads. The repertoire holds a few hundred thousand distinct CDR3 sequences, with about 20% as singletons. CDR1 and CDR2 from the germline V gene are MGHRA and YSYEKL. V was shortened by 5 bases and J by 1 base, with 15 bases between the two germline ends. The CDR3 has 16 residues. This receptor was identified in a human donor in good health (CMV status not recorded). Some clones in this sample may be carry-over from other donors' samples. Specimen: cultured PBMCs, collected from culture after CMV antigen stimulation. The chain recombines TRBV4-1 with TRBJ2-4; TRBD2 is a possible D gene (6 bases). For the CDR3, the DNA is TGCGCCAGCAGCTCGATTGGAGGGGCGGCCAAAAACATTCAGTACTTC. It encodes CASSSIGGAAKNIQYF.